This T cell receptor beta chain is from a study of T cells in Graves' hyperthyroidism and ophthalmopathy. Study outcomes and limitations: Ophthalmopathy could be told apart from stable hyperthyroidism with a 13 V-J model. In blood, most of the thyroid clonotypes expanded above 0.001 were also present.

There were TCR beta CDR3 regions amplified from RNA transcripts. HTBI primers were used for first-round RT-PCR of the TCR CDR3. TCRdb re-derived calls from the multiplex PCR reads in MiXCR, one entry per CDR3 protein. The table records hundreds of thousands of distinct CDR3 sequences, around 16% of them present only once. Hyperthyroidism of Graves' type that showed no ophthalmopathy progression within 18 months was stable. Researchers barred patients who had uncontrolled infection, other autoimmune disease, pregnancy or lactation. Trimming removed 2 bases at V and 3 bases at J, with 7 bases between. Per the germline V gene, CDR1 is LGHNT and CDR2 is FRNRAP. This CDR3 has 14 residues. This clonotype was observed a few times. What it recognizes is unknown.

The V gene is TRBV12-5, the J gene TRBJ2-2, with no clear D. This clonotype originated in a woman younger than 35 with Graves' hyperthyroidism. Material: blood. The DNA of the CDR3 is TGTGCTAGTGGTTTGCCCACCTACACCGGGGAGCTGTTTTTT. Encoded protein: CASGLPTYTGELFF.